The rows below give T cell receptor beta chains drawn from one sample of a study of blood T cells in healthy people across ages. TCRdb itself ran the 5' RACE reads through MiXCR, one entry per CDR3 protein. The table lists about 1.1 million distinct CDR3 sequences, approximately 38% of them singletons, with about an eighth in the top ten. What was sequenced was blood. These receptors all stem from a man aged 18 to 29 in good health. CDR3s include the opening cysteine and the closing phenylalanine or tryptophan. The D gene is left open where the match is weak. Only part of the rows carry a size: once, few, many, or a class if the clone is expanded.

d_call: -; j_call: TRBJ2-3; v_call: TRBV29-1; clone_size: -; cdr3_aa: CSVEGKRSSTDTQYF; cdr3_nt: TGCAGCGTTGAAGGGAAGCGGTCTAGCACAGATACGCAGTATTTT
d_call: TRBD1; j_call: TRBJ2-7; v_call: TRBV27; clone_size: -; cdr3_aa: CASKIRYRDRGTYEQYF; cdr3_nt: TGTGCCAGCAAAATTCGGTACCGGGACAGGGGAACCTACGAGCAGTACTTC
d_call: -; j_call: TRBJ1-6; v_call: TRBV6-5; clone_size: -; cdr3_aa: CASSLRHNSPLHF; cdr3_nt: TGTGCCAGCAGTCTCCGCCATAATTCACCCCTCCACTTT
d_call: TRBD1; j_call: TRBJ1-4; v_call: TRBV12-3/TRBV12-4; clone_size: -; cdr3_aa: CASSSRDRGNEKLFF; cdr3_nt: TGTGCCAGCAGTTCCCGGGACAGGGGTAATGAAAAACTGTTTTTT
d_call: TRBD1; j_call: TRBJ1-1; v_call: TRBV7-4; clone_size: -; cdr3_aa: CASSILQGRWTEAFF; cdr3_nt: TGTGCCAGCAGCATCTTACAGGGGAGATGGACTGAAGCTTTCTTT
d_call: -; j_call: TRBJ2-1; v_call: TRBV4-2; clone_size: -; cdr3_aa: CASSQTGTQDNEQFF; cdr3_nt: TGTGCCAGCAGCCAAACAGGGACTCAGGACAATGAGCAGTTCTTC
d_call: -; j_call: TRBJ2-3; v_call: TRBV12-3/TRBV12-4; clone_size: -; cdr3_aa: CASNSRRHTDTQYF; cdr3_nt: TGTGCCAGCAACTCGCGTCGGCACACAGATACGCAGTATTTT
d_call: -; j_call: TRBJ2-7; v_call: TRBV2; clone_size: -; cdr3_aa: CASSEGAGTTYEQYF; cdr3_nt: TGTGCCAGCAGTGAAGGAGCAGGGACGACCTACGAGCAGTACTTC
d_call: -; j_call: TRBJ1-4; v_call: TRBV4-1; clone_size: few; cdr3_aa: CASSPRPERRLNEKLFF; cdr3_nt: TGCGCCAGCAGCCCCAGACCCGAGCGGCGTTTAAATGAAAAACTGTTTTTT
d_call: -; j_call: TRBJ2-3; v_call: TRBV20-1; clone_size: few; cdr3_aa: CSARGGTGHYTDTQYF; cdr3_nt: TGCAGTGCTAGAGGTGGTACGGGACACTACACAGATACGCAGTATTTT
d_call: TRBD1; j_call: TRBJ2-1; v_call: TRBV6-5; clone_size: many; cdr3_aa: CASSPGRGKQFF; cdr3_nt: TGTGCCAGCAGTCCCGGCAGGGGGAAGCAGTTCTTC
d_call: -; j_call: TRBJ1-5; v_call: TRBV20-1; clone_size: -; cdr3_aa: CSADTGTNQPQHF; cdr3_nt: TGCAGTGCTGACACAGGCACCAATCAGCCCCAGCATTTT
d_call: -; j_call: TRBJ2-1; v_call: TRBV29-1; clone_size: few; cdr3_aa: CSVSKLMSSYNEQFF; cdr3_nt: TGCAGCGTTTCTAAATTGATGAGCTCCTACAATGAGCAGTTCTTC
d_call: -; j_call: TRBJ1-2; v_call: TRBV5-1; clone_size: -; cdr3_aa: CASRPGASSYYGYTF; cdr3_nt: TGCGCCAGCAGACCCGGGGCAAGCTCCTACTATGGCTACACCTTC
d_call: -; j_call: TRBJ1-4; v_call: TRBV9; clone_size: -; cdr3_aa: CASSPYGRPNEKLFF; cdr3_nt: TGTGCCAGCAGCCCCTATGGAAGACCTAATGAAAAACTGTTTTTT
d_call: TRBD1; j_call: TRBJ2-1; v_call: TRBV4-3; clone_size: -; cdr3_aa: CASSHDTDRRYNERFF; cdr3_nt: TGCGCCAGCAGCCATGATACGGACAGGCGGTACAATGAGCGGTTCTTC
d_call: -; j_call: TRBJ1-2; v_call: TRBV4-2; clone_size: -; cdr3_aa: CASSQDKGTHYGYTF; cdr3_nt: TGTGCCAGCAGCCAAGATAAGGGCACACACTATGGCTACACCTTC
d_call: -; j_call: TRBJ1-1; v_call: TRBV6-5; clone_size: few; cdr3_aa: CASSYSRGMNTEAFF; cdr3_nt: TGTGCCAGCAGTTACTCGAGGGGGATGAACACTGAAGCTTTCTTT
d_call: -; j_call: TRBJ1-2; v_call: TRBV5-4; clone_size: -; cdr3_aa: CASSQAQGLSLDGYTF; cdr3_nt: TGTGCCAGCAGCCAAGCGCAGGGGCTCTCTCTTGATGGCTACACCTTC
d_call: TRBD2; j_call: TRBJ2-1; v_call: TRBV4-1; clone_size: few; cdr3_aa: CASSRTSDNNEQFF; cdr3_nt: TGCGCCAGCAGCCGGACTAGCGATAACAATGAGCAGTTCTTC
d_call: TRBD1; j_call: TRBJ1-2; v_call: TRBV20-1; clone_size: -; cdr3_aa: CSASDRGYGYTF; cdr3_nt: TGCAGTGCCTCAGACAGGGGCTATGGCTACACCTTC
d_call: TRBD1; j_call: TRBJ1-5; v_call: TRBV28; clone_size: few; cdr3_aa: CASSMLVGQGVVSNQPQHF; cdr3_nt: TGTGCCAGCAGTATGCTTGTGGGACAGGGAGTGGTAAGCAATCAGCCCCAGCATTTT
d_call: -; j_call: TRBJ2-1; v_call: TRBV12-5; clone_size: -; cdr3_aa: CASGTGTSFYNEQFF; cdr3_nt: TGTGCTAGTGGTACCGGGACATCGTTTTACAATGAGCAGTTCTTC
d_call: -; j_call: TRBJ1-2; v_call: TRBV12-3/TRBV12-4; clone_size: few; cdr3_aa: CASSPDQGGYGYTF; cdr3_nt: TGTGCCAGCAGTCCTGACCAGGGAGGGTATGGCTACACCTTC
d_call: -; j_call: TRBJ1-4; v_call: TRBV9; clone_size: few; cdr3_aa: CASSASGVRSEKLFF; cdr3_nt: TGTGCCAGCAGCGCCTCGGGGGTGAGGAGTGAAAAACTGTTTTTT